The 29 T cell receptor beta chains reported below all come from one sample, sequenced in a study of blood T cell repertoires in COVID-19. The protocol was immunoSEQ multiplex PCR, while the TCRdb copy is restricted to in-frame clones and leaves out a portion. The table lists some 210,000 clones, 90% to 95% of them singletons. The sample taken for sequencing was peripheral blood. These TCRs come from a man in his sixties with COVID-19, enrolled during active disease.

The V and J genes are TRBV29-1 and TRBJ2-1; 13 nucleotides line up with TRBD2. With 4 bases clipped from V and 7 bases from J, the junction kept 4 bases outside the gene matches. The germline gives CDR1 SQVTM, CDR2 ANQGSEA. This CDR3 spans 14 amino acids. The CDR3 sequence is CSVATSGGRNEQFF. CDR3 bases: TGCAGCGTTGCGACTAGCGGGGGGAGGAATGAGCAGTTCTTC.

This clone was counted once. V is TRBV4-3 and J is TRBJ2-1, with 8 bases aligning to TRBD2. Germline trimming cut 4 bases from V and 4 bases from J; bases unmatched to any gene: 12. This CDR3 has 17 residues. CDR1 is LGHNA and CDR2 is YSLEER in the germline V gene. The CDR3 nucleotides read TGCGCCAGCAGCCCCTACTCCGGGACTAGTATTTACAATGAGCAGTTCTTC. It yields the protein CASSPYSGTSIYNEQFF.

V usage is TRBV30 and J usage is TRBJ1-4; 9 bases are shared with TRBD1. The junction had 18 bases not matched to a gene; V was cut back by 2 bases and J by 8 bases. Germline lookup yields CDR1 GTSNPN and CDR2 SVGIG (reference sequence). CDR3 length equals 18 residues. The CDR3 region has the DNA TGTGCCTGGAGTAGCTCTGGGGAATCGGGACAGGGTCGAGAAAAACTGTTTTTT. This translates into CAWSSSGESGQGREKLFF.

Worth noting for this clone: The sample carries other DNA sequences with the same CDR3. The chain carries TRBV28 and TRBJ2-7; the match to TRBD2 covers 11 bases. V dropped 5 bases and J dropped 0; count of bases not matched to a gene: 3. The CDR3 extends over 15 amino acids. In germline, CDR1 is MDHEN, CDR2 SYDVKM. This chain's CDR3 is CASSPGLAGSYEQYF. The CDR3 DNA follows: TGTGCCAGCAGTCCCGGACTAGCGGGCTCCTACGAGCAGTACTTC.

This clone was observed once. V usage is TRBV30 and J usage is TRBJ1-2; no firm D call. CDR3 length: 11 amino acids. The V end was cut by 2 bases, the J end by 7 bases, with 8 bases between. Germline loops: CDR1 GTSNPN, CDR2 SVGIG (reference sequence). This chain's CDR3 is CAWSPLVGYTF. The CDR3 DNA is TGTGCCTGGAGTCCTCTAGTTGGCTACACCTTC.

This chain's CDR3 is CASSPGPNTEAFF. The CDR3, as DNA: TGTGCCAGCAGCCCCGGTCCGAACACTGAAGCTTTCTTT. The genes are TRBV7-2 and TRBJ1-1; D not resolved. In germline, CDR1 is SGHTA, CDR2 FQGNSA. The CDR3 sequence is 13 residues long. V was shortened by 5 bases and J by 1 base, with 8 bases between the two germline ends.

In this sample, this clone turned up once. The rearrangement links TRBV24-1 to TRBJ2-2; TRBD1 matches at 7 bases. This CDR3 contains 14 residues. V gave up 9 bases and J gave up 6 bases; unmatched junction bases: 9. In germline, CDR1 is KGHDR, CDR2 SFDVKD. CDR3 nucleotides: TGTGCCACCGGAAATGACAGGGTTTCCGGGGAGCTGTTTTTT. It specifies CATGNDRVSGELFF.

The chain combines TRBV9 with TRBJ2-2; D is possibly TRBD1 (5 bases). CDR1 and CDR2 from the germline V gene are SGDLS and YYNGEE. Trimming removed 3 bases from V and 4 bases from J, with 16 bases in between. This CDR3 has 16 residues. The CDR3 protein is CASSEPYDSGTGELFF. The CDR3 DNA follows: TGTGCCAGCAGCGAGCCCTACGACAGTGGCACCGGGGAGCTGTTTTTT.

The chain joins TRBV2 to TRBJ2-2; TRBD1 matches at 8 bases. V lost 7 bases, J lost 4 bases, and 11 bases stayed unmatched. Germline assignment: CDR1 SNHLY and CDR2 FYNNEI. The CDR3 runs to 16 residues. CDR3 sequence: CASKKQGASGTGELFF. The CDR3 DNA follows: TGTGCCAGCAAAAAGCAGGGGGCATCGGGCACCGGGGAGCTGTTTTTT.

The J gene is TRBJ1-2, the V gene TRBV7-8; the D gene is possibly TRBD1 (5 bases). This CDR3 is built from 13 residues. CDR1 SGHVS and CDR2 FQNEAQ come from the germline V gene. V was cut by 1 base and J by 5 bases, with 8 bases left in between. The CDR3: CASSLGGGYGYTF. CDR3 coding DNA: TGTGCCAGCAGCTTAGGGGGGGGTTATGGCTACACCTTC.

DNA of the CDR3: TGTGCCAGCAATCCGCCCGGGGTCGATTCGATAACTGAAGCTTTCTTT. Its translation is CASNPPGVDSITEAFF. V and J are TRBV27 and TRBJ1-1; D uncertain. The CDR3 covers 16 residues. The germline V and J ends were trimmed by 7 bases and 5 bases, with 23 bases remaining between them. In germline, CDR1 is MNHEY, CDR2 SMNVEV (reference sequence).

This clone was recorded once. This rearrangement joins TRBV2 to TRBJ2-1; D is possibly TRBD1 (6 bases). The ends were cut back, 4 bases at V and 4 bases at J, with 8 bases in the middle. The CDR3 loop spans 13 amino acids. CDR1 is SNHLY, CDR2 FYNNEI, per germline. The chain's CDR3 is CASSGQAYNEQFF. The CDR3 coding sequence is TGTGCCAGCAGTGGACAGGCATACAATGAGCAGTTCTTC.

V is TRBV29-1 and J is TRBJ2-7; 9 bases are shared with TRBD1. The CDR3 has 13 amino acids. CDR1 and CDR2 from the germline V gene are SQVTM and ANQGSEA. J lost 6 bases, V lost 6 bases, and 9 bases had no gene match. The CDR3 DNA follows: TGCAGCGTGCCCGGGACAGGGCTCCGCGAGCAGTACTTC. Translated, it gives CSVPGTGLREQYF.

In nucleotides, the CDR3 is TGTGCCAGCAGTCCCCGGGAGGGCCTCAACGAGCAGTACTTC. Residues: CASSPREGLNEQYF. The rearrangement joins TRBV9 to TRBJ2-7; TRBD2 matches at 8 bases. Germline V gene sequence: CDR1 SGDLS, CDR2 YYNGEE. Trimming cost V 5 bases and J 5 bases; bases outside gene matches: 9. The CDR3 contains 14 residues.

V usage is TRBV28 and J usage is TRBJ1-5; weak D call: TRBD1 (5 bases). The CDR3 is 14 amino acids. Trimming stripped 5 bases from V and 3 bases from J, with 11 bases between. CDR1 is MDHEN and CDR2 is SYDVKM in the germline V gene. CDR3 region: CASSLGGPNQPQHF. The CDR3 DNA follows: TGTGCCAGCAGTCTCGGGGGTCCCAATCAGCCCCAGCATTTT.

The gene calls are TRBV2 and TRBJ2-3, with TRBD1 identical over 7 bases. The germline gives CDR1 SNHLY, CDR2 FYNNEI. V lost 5 bases to trimming and J lost 4 bases; unmatched junction nucleotides: 9. The CDR3 has 15 amino acids. CDR3: CASSQGVQGADTQYF. In DNA form, the CDR3 reads TGTGCCAGCAGTCAGGGGGTGCAAGGGGCAGATACGCAGTATTTT.

V gene TRBV3-1 (or the pseudogene TRBV3-2) combines with J gene TRBJ2-2; maybe TRBD1 (5 bases). Germline CDR1 reads LGHDT; CDR2 reads YNNKEL (reference sequence). The CDR3 is made up of 13 amino acids. V was cut by 4 bases and J by 9 bases, with 12 bases left in between. The CDR3 coding sequence is TGTGCCAGCAGCCCCTCATGGGGCCGGGAGCTGTTTTTT. It translates to CASSPSWGRELFF.

The chain carries TRBV7-9 and TRBJ2-3; 12 bases agree with TRBD2. The germline gives CDR1 SEHNR, CDR2 FQNEAQ (reference sequence). The junction had 12 bases not matched to a gene; V was cut back by 3 bases and J by 2 bases. The CDR3 covers 19 residues. The CDR3: CASSLFLTSGSIDTDTQYF. In nucleotides, the CDR3 is TGTGCCAGCAGCTTGTTTTTGACTAGCGGGAGTATAGACACAGATACGCAGTATTTT. Full variable domain (rest looked up from reference TRBV7-9 and TRBJ2-3): DTGVSQNPRHKITKRGQNVTFRCDPISEHNRLYWYRQTLGQGPEFLTYFQNEAQLEKSRLLSDRFSAERPKGSFSTLEIQRTEQGDSAMYLCASSLFLTSGSIDTDTQYFGPGTRLTVL.

Note on this clone: The same CDR3 also results from other DNA sequences found in this sample. The rearrangement links TRBV3-1 (or the pseudogene TRBV3-2) to TRBJ2-1, with D perhaps matching TRBD2 (5 bases). Germline CDR1 and CDR2: LGHDT and YNNKEL (reference sequence). CDR3 length equals 11 residues. Trimming took 4 bases from V and 9 from J, leaving 7 bases between them. The CDR3 DNA follows: TGTGCCAGCAGCCTGGCGGGTGAGCAGTTCTTC. This translates into CASSLAGEQFF.

This clone was seen a single time. One end of the junction fails to match germline, which may point to a read error. The chain couples TRBV12-3 or TRBV12-4 to TRBJ1-5; D not certain. This CDR3 comprises 13 residues. The CDR3 DNA sequence: TGTGCCAGCACCTGGGGTAGCGATCAGCCCCAGCATTTT. Translating gives CASTWGSDQPQHF.

J is TRBJ1-4 and V is TRBV28, with 8 bases lining up with TRBD1. Germline values: CDR1 MDHEN, CDR2 SYDVKM. V gave up 8 bases and J gave up 7 bases; unmatched junction bases: 3. The CDR3 extends over 12 amino acids. DNA for the CDR3: TGTGCCAGCGGACAGGGATTTGAAAAACTGTTTTTT. Residues: CASGQGFEKLFF.

The V gene is TRBV7-2, the J gene TRBJ1-1; a weak D match, TRBD1 (6 bases). V lost 5 bases and J 2 bases, leaving 15 bases between the germline ends. This CDR3 comprises 15 residues. Germline loops: CDR1 SGHTA, CDR2 FQGNSA. The CDR3 is CASSGLTGLNTEAFF. In DNA, the CDR3 is TGTGCCAGCAGCGGATTGACAGGACTTAACACTGAAGCTTTCTTT. The full variable domain, with the rest looked up from reference TRBV7-2 and TRBJ1-1, is GAGVSQSPSNKVTEKGKDVELRCDPISGHTALYWYRQSLGQGLEFLIYFQGNSAPDKSGLPSDRFSAERTGGSVSTLTIQRTQQEDSAVYLCASSGLTGLNTEAFFGQGTRLTVV.

The chain recombines TRBV4-1 with TRBJ1-1; D not resolved. Germline V gene sequence: CDR1 MGHRA, CDR2 YSYEKL. The V end lost 2 bases, the J end lost 0 bases, and 10 bases lay between the germline ends. The CDR3 has 15 amino acids. The CDR3 nucleotides read TGCGCCAGCAGCCAAAGTCAGGCTATGAACACTGAAGCTTTCTTT. It codes for CASSQSQAMNTEAFF.

The chain has TRBV18 and TRBJ2-3; the D is unclear. Per the germline V gene, CDR1 is KGHSH and CDR2 is LQKENI. The CDR3 totals 13 residues. Trimming pared 3 bases from V and 1 base from J, leaving 5 bases between. The DNA of the CDR3 is TGTGCCAGCTCACCGGCCGGCACAGATACGCAGTATTTT. This translates into CASSPAGTDTQYF.

V and J are TRBV7-3 and TRBJ2-3; 7 bases are a match to TRBD2. The CDR3 spans 16 residues. Trimming removed 4 bases from V and 1 base from J; junction bases left unmatched: 8. Germline CDR1 and CDR2: SGHTA and FQGTGA. CDR3 DNA sequence: TGTGCCAGCAGCTCACACGGACTAGGGGGCACAGATACGCAGTATTTT. Translating gives CASSSHGLGGTDTQYF.

J is TRBJ1-4 and V is TRBV5-1; no clear D. V lost 1 base, J lost 2 bases, and 6 bases lay in between. Looked up from germline, CDR1 is SGHRS and CDR2 is YFSETQ. CDR3 size: 14 residues. The CDR3 DNA sequence: TGCGCCAGCAGCTTGTCCGGTACTAATGAAAAACTGTTTTTT. It is translated as CASSLSGTNEKLFF.

This clone was counted a single time. The chain joins TRBV2 to TRBJ2-7, with 8 bases lining up with TRBD2. Trimming cost V 4 bases and J 4 bases; bases outside gene matches: 9. CDR1 is SNHLY and CDR2 is FYNNEI in the germline V gene. The CDR3 is made up of 15 amino acids. As DNA, the CDR3 is TGTGCCAGCAGTGGCTCGGTAGCGGGGACTTACGAGCAGTACTTC. This codes for CASSGSVAGTYEQYF. The complete variable domain, with remaining parts taken from reference TRBV2 and TRBJ2-7, reads EPEVTQTPSHQVTQMGQEVILRCVPISNHLYFYWYRQILGQKVEFLVSFYNNEISEKSEIFDDQFSVERPDGSNFTLKIRSTKLEDSAMYFCASSGSVAGTYEQYFGPGTRLTVT.

The chain employs TRBV30 and TRBJ1-6; TRBD1 aligns across 8 bases. The germline gives CDR1 GTSNPN, CDR2 SVGIG (reference sequence). This CDR3 comprises 19 residues. The junction had 14 bases not matched to a gene; V was cut back by 0 bases and J by 4 bases. In DNA form, the CDR3 reads TGTGCCTGGAGTGTTCCAAGACTCCAACAGGGGGTGTATAATTCACCCCTCCACTTT. It specifies CAWSVPRLQQGVYNSPLHF.

The chain has TRBV7-8 and TRBJ1-1, with D perhaps TRBD1 (5 bases). Germline V gives CDR1 SGHVS, CDR2 FQNEAQ. V dropped 0 bases and J dropped 1 base, with 9 bases sitting between them. This CDR3 comprises 15 residues. The DNA for the CDR3 is TGTGCCAGCAGCTTAGCGGGGGGAACGAACACTGAAGCTTTCTTT. Encoded protein: CASSLAGGTNTEAFF.